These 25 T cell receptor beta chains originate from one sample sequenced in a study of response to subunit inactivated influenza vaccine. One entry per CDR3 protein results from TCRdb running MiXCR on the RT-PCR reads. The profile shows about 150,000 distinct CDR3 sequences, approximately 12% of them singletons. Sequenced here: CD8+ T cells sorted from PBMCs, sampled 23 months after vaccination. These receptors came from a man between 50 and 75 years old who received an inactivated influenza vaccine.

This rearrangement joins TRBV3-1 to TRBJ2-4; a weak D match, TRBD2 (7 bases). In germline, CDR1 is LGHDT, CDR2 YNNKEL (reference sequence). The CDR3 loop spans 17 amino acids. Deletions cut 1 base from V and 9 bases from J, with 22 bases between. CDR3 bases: TGTGCCAGCAGCCAAGGAACGGCGGGGGCCACTGGGGGCATTCAGTACTTC. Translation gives CASSQGTAGATGGIQYF. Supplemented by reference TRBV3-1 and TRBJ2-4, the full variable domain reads DTAVSQTPKYLVTQMGNDKSIKCEQNLGHDTMYWYKQDSKKFLKIMFSYNNKELIINETVPNRFSPKSPDKAHLNLHINSLELGDSAVYFCASSQGTAGATGGIQYFGAGTRLSVL.

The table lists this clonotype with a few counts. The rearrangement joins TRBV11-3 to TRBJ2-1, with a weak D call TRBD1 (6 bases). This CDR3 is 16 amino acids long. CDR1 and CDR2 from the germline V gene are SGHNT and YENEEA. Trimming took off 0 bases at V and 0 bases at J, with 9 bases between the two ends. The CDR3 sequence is CASSLDDRSSYNEQFF. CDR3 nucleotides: TGTGCCAGCAGCTTAGATGACAGGAGCTCCTACAATGAGCAGTTCTTC.

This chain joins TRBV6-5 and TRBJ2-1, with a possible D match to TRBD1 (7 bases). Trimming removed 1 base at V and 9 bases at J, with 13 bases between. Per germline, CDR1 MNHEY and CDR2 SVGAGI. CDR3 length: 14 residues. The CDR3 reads CASSYLAGGGEQFF. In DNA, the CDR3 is TGTGCCAGCAGTTACTTGGCAGGGGGAGGTGAGCAGTTCTTC.

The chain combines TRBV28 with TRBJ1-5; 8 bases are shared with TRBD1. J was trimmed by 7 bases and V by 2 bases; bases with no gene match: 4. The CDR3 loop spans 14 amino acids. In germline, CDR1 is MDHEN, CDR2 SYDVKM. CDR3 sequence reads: CASSLDRGQQPQHF. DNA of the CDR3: TGTGCCAGCAGTTTAGACAGGGGACAACAGCCCCAGCATTTT. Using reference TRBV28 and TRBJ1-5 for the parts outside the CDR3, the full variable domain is DVKVTQSSRYLVKRTGEKVFLECVQDMDHENMFWYRQDPGLGLRLIYFSYDVKMKEKGDIPEGYSVSREKKERFSLILESASTNQTSMYLCASSLDRGQQPQHFGDGTRLSIL.

In DNA, the CDR3 is TGCGCCAGCAGCTTGGAACGGGGCACAGATACGCAGTATTTT. As protein: CASSLERGTDTQYF. The rearrangement joins TRBV5-1 to TRBJ2-3; D call uncertain. The CDR3 contains 14 residues. Germline loops: CDR1 SGHRS, CDR2 YFSETQ. V was cut by 0 bases and J by 1 base, with 6 bases left in between.

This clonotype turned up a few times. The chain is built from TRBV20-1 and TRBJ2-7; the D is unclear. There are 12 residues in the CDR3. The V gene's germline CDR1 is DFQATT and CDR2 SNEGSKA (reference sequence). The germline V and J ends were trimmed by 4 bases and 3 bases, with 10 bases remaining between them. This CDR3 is CSATEPNYEQYF. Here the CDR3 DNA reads TGCAGTGCTACGGAGCCGAACTACGAGCAGTACTTC.

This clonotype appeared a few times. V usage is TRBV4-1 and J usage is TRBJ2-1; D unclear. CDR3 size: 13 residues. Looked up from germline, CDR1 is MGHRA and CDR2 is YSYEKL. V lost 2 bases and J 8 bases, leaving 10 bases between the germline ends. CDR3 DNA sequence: TGCGCCAGCAGCCAACGTTCTTGGGATGAGCAGTTCTTC. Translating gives CASSQRSWDEQFF.

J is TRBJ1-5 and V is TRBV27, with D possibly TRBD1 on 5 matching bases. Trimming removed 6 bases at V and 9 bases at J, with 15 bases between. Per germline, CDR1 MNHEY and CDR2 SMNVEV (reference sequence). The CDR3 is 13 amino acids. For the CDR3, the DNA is TGTGCCAGCAGACCCGTATTAAGGGGGCCCCAGCATTTT. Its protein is CASRPVLRGPQHF.

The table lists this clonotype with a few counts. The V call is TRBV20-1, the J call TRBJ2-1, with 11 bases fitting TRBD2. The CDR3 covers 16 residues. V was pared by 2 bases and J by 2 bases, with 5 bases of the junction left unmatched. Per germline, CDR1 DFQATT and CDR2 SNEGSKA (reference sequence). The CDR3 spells CSARPLAGGTYNEQFF. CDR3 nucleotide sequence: TGCAGTGCTAGACCCCTAGCGGGAGGAACCTACAATGAGCAGTTCTTC.

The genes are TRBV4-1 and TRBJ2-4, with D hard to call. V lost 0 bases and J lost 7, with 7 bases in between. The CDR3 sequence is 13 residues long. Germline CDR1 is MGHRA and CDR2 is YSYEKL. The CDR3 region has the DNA TGCGCCAGCAGCCAAGATCGGAGCAACATTCAGTACTTC. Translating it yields CASSQDRSNIQYF.

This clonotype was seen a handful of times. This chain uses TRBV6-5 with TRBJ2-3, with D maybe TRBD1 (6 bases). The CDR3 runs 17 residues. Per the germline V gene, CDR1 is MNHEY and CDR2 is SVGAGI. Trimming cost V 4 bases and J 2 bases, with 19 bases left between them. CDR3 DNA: TGTGCCAGCAGTTTTTCAATCGGACAGAGAGACACAGATACGCAGTATTTT. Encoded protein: CASSFSIGQRDTDTQYF.

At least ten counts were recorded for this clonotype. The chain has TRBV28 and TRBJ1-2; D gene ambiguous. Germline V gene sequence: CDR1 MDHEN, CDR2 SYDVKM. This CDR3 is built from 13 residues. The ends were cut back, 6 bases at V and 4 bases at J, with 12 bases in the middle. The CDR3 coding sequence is TGTGCCAGCAGCCTTAGGCCGTCCTATGGCTACACCTTC. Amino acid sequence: CASSLRPSYGYTF.

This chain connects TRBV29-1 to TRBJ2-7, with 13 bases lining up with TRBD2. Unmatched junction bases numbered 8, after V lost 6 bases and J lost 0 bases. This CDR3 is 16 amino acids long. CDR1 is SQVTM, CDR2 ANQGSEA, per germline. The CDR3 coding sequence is TGCAGCGTACGGACTAGCGGGGGCCCTAGCTCCTACGAGCAGTACTTC. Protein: CSVRTSGGPSSYEQYF.

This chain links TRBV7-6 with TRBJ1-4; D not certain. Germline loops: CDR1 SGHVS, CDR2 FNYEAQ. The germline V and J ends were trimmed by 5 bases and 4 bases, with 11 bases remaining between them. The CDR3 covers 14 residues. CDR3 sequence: CASSPRTVNEKLFF. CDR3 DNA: TGTGCCAGCAGCCCCAGGACGGTTAATGAAAAACTGTTTTTT.

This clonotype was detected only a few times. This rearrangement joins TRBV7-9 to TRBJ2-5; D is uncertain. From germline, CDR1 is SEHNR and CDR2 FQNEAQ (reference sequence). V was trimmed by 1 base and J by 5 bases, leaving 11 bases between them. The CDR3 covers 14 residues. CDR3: CASSLVGGLETQYF. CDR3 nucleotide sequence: TGTGCCAGCAGCTTAGTAGGTGGGCTGGAGACCCAGTACTTC.

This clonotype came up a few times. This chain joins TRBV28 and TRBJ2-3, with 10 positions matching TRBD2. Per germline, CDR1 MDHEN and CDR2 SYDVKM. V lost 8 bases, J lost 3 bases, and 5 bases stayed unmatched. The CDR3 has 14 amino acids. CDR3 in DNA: TGTGCCAGCTCATGGGGACTAGCGACAGATACGCAGTATTTT. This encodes CASSWGLATDTQYF.

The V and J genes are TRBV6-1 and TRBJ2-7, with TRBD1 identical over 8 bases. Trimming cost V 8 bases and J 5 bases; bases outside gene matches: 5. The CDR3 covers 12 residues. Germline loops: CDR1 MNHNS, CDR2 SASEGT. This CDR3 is CASDDRGHEQYF. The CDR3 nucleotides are TGTGCCAGCGATGACAGGGGCCACGAGCAGTACTTC.

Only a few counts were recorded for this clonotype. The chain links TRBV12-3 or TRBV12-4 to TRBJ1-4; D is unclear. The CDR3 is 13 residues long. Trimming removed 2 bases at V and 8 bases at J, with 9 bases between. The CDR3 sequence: CASSLNLYEKLFF. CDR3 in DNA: TGTGCCAGCAGTTTAAATCTCTACGAAAAACTGTTTTTT.

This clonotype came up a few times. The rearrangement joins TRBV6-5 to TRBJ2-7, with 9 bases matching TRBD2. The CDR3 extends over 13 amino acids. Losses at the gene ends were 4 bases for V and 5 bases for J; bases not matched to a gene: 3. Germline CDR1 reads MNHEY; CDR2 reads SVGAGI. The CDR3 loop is CASSLSSGNEQYF. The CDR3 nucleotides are TGTGCCAGCAGTTTGTCTAGCGGGAACGAGCAGTACTTC.

CDR3 DNA sequence: TGCAGCGTTGTATCGGGGGGGTTCCAAGAGACCCAGTACTTC. The encoded protein is CSVVSGGFQETQYF. The chain is built from TRBV29-1 and TRBJ2-5; TRBD2 aligns across 8 bases. This CDR3 spans 14 amino acids. V was pared by 4 bases and J by 1 base, with 5 bases of the junction left unmatched. The germline gives CDR1 SQVTM, CDR2 ANQGSEA. The full variable domain, with the rest looked up from reference TRBV29-1 and TRBJ2-5, is SAVISQKPSRDICQRGTSLTIQCQVDSQVTMMFWYRQQPGQSLTLIATANQGSEATYESGFVIDKFPISRPNLTFSTLTVSNMSPEDSSIYLCSVVSGGFQETQYFGPGTRLLVL.

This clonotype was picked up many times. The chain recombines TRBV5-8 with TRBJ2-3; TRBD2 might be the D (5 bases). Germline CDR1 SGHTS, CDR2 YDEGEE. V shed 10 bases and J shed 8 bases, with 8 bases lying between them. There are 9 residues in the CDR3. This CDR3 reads CAAGGTQYF. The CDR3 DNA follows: TGTGCCGCGGGTGGTACGCAGTATTTT.

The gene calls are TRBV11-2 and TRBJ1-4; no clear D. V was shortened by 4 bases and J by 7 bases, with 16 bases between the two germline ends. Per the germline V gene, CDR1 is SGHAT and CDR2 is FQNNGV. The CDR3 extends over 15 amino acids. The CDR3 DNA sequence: TGTGCCAGCAGCTCCCGGCGGGGAGGCAGTGAAAAACTGTTTTTT. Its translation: CASSSRRGGSEKLFF.

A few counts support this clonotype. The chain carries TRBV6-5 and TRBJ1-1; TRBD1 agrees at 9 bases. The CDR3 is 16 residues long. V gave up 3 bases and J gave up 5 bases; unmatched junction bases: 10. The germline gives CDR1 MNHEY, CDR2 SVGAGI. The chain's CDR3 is CASSYHTGGEGTEAFF. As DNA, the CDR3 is TGTGCCAGCAGTTATCACACAGGGGGCGAGGGTACTGAAGCTTTCTTT.

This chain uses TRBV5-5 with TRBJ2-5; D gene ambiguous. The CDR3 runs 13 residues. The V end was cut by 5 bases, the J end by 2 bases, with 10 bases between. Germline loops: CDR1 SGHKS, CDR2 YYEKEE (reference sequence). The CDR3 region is CASRTRPQETQYF. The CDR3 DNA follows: TGTGCCAGCAGGACCCGGCCACAAGAGACCCAGTACTTC.

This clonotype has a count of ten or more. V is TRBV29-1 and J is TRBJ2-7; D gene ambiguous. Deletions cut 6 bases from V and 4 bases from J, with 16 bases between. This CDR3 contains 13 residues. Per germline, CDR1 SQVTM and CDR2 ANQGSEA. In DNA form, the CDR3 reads TGCAGCGTAACCCTTTCGACGCTTTACGAGCAGTACTTC. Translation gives CSVTLSTLYEQYF.